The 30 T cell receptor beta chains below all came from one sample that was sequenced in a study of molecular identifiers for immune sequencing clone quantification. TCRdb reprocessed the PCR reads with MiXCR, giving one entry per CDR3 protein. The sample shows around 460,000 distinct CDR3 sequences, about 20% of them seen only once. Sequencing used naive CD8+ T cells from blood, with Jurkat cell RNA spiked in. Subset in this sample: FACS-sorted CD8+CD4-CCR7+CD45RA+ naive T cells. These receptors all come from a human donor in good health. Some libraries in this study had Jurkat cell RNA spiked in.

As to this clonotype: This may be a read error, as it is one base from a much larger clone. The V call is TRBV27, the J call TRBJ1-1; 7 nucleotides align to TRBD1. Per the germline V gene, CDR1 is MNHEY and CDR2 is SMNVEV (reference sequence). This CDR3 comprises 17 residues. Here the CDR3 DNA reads TGTGTCAGCAGTTTATTAGTGGTGGGCAGGGGGGGGACTGAAGCTTTCTTT. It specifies CVSSLLVVGRGGTEAFF.

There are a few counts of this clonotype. The CDR3 DNA reads TGCGCCAGCAGCCAAGATTTACGGCAGAGCTCCTATAATTCACCCCTCCACTTT. Residues: CASSQDLRQSSYNSPLHF. The V and J genes are TRBV4-3 and TRBJ1-6; D is undetermined. The ends were cut back, 0 bases at V and 0 bases at J, with 12 bases in the middle. The CDR3 length is 18 residues. Germline assignment: CDR1 LGHNA and CDR2 YSLEER.

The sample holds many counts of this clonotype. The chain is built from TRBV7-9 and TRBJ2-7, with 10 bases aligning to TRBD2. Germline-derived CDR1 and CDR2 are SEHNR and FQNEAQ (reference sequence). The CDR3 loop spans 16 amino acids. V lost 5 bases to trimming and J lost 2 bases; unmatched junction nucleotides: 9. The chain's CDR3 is CASSPTLAGETYEQYF. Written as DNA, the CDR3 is TGTGCCAGCAGCCCCACTCTAGCGGGGGAAACCTACGAGCAGTACTTC.

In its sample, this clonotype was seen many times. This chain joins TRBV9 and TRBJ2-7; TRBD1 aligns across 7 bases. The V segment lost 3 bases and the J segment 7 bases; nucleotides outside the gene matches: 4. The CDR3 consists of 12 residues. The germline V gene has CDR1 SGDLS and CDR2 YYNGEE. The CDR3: CASSGDRPEQYF. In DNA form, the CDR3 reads TGTGCCAGCAGCGGGGACAGACCAGAGCAGTACTTC.

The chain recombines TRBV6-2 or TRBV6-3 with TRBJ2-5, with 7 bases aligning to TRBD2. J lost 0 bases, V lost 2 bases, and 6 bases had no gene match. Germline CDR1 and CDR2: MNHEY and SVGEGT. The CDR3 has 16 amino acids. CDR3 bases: TGTGCCAGCAGTTACGAGGGACTAAAAAACCAAGAGACCCAGTACTTC. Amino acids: CASSYEGLKNQETQYF.

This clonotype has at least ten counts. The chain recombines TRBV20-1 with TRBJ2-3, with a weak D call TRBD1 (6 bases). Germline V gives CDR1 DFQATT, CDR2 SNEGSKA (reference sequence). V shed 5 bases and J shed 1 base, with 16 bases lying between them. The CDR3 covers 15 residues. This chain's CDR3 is CSAPKAQGRTDTQYF. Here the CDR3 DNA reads TGCAGTGCTCCCAAGGCACAGGGACGCACAGATACGCAGTATTTT.

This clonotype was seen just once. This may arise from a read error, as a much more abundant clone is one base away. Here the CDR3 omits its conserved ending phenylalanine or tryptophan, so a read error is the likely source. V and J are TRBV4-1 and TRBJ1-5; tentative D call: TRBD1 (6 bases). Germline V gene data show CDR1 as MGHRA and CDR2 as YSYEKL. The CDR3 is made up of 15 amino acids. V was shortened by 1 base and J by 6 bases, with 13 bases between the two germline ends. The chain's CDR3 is CASSQVTGSSQPQHL. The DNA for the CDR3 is TGCGCCAGCAGCCAAGTTACAGGGAGTAGTCAGCCCCAGCATCTT.

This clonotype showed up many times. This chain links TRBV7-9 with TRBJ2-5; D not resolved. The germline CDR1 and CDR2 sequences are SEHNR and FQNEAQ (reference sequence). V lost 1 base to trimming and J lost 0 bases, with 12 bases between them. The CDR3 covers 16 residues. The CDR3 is CASSLGPMEHQETQYF. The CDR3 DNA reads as TGTGCCAGCAGCTTAGGGCCGATGGAGCACCAAGAGACCCAGTACTTC.

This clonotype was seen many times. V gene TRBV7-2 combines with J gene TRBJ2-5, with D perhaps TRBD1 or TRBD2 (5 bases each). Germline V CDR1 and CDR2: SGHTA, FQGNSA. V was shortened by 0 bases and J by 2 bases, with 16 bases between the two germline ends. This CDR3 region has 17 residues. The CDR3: CASSLADSRDLQETQYF. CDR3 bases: TGTGCCAGCAGCTTAGCGGATTCCAGGGACCTTCAAGAGACCCAGTACTTC.

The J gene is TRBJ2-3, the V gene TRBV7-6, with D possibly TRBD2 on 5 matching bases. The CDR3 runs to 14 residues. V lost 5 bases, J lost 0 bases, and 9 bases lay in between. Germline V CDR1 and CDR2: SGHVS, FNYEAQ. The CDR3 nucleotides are TGTGCCAGCAGCACTTGGACTAGCACAGATACGCAGTATTTT. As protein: CASSTWTSTDTQYF.

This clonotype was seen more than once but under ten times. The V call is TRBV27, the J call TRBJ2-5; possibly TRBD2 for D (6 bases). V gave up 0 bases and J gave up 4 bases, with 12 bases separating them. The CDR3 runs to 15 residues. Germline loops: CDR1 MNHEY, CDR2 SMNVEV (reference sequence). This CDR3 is CASSLSIGGSETQYF. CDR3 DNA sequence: TGTGCCAGCAGTTTATCGATAGGAGGGTCAGAGACCCAGTACTTC.

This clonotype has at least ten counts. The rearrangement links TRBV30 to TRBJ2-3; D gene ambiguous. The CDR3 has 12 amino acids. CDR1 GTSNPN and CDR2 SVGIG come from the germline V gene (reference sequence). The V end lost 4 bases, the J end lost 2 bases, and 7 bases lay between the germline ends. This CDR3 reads CAWILTTDTQYF. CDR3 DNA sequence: TGTGCCTGGATATTAACCACAGATACGCAGTATTTT.

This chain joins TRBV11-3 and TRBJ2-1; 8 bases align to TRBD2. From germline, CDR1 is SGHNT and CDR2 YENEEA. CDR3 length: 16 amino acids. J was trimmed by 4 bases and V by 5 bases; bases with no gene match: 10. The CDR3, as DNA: TGTGCCAGCAGCCAAGCGGGAGTAGTGGAGTACAATGAGCAGTTCTTC. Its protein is CASSQAGVVEYNEQFF.

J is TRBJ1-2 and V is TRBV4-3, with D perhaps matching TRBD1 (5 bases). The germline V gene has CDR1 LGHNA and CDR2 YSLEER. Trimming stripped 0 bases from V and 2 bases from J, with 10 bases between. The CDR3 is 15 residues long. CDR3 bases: TGCGCCAGCAGCCAAGATATGGCAGGGAACTATGGCTACACCTTC. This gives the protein CASSQDMAGNYGYTF.

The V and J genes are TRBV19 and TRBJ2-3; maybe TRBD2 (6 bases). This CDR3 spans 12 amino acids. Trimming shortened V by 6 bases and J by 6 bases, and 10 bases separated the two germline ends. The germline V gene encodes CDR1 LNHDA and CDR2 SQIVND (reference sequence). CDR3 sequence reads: CASRGEADTQYF. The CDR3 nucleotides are TGTGCCAGTAGGGGGGAGGCGGATACGCAGTATTTT.

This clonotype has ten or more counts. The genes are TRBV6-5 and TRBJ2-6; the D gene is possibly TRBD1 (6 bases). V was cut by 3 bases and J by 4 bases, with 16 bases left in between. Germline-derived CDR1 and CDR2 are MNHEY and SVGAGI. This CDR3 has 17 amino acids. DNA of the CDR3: TGTGCCAGCAGTTATAACAGGGTCCGGGTAGGGGCCAACGTCCTGACTTTC. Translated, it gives CASSYNRVRVGANVLTF.

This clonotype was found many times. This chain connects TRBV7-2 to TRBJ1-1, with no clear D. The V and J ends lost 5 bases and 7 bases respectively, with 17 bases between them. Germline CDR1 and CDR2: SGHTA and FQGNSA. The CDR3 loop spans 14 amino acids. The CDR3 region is CASSPEILAGEAFF. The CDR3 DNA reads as TGTGCCAGCAGCCCAGAGATTCTAGCGGGTGAAGCTTTCTTT. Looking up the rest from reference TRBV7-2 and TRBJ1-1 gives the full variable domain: GAGVSQSPSNKVTEKGKDVELRCDPISGHTALYWYRQSLGQGLEFLIYFQGNSAPDKSGLPSDRFSAERTGGSVSTLTIQRTQQEDSAVYLCASSPEILAGEAFFGQGTRLTVV.

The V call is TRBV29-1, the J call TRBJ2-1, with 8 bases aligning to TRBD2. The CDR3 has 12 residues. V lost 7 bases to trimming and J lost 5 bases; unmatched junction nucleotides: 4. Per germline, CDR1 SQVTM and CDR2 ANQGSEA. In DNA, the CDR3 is TGCAGCGAACGGACTAGCAACAATGAGCAGTTCTTC. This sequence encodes CSERTSNNEQFF.

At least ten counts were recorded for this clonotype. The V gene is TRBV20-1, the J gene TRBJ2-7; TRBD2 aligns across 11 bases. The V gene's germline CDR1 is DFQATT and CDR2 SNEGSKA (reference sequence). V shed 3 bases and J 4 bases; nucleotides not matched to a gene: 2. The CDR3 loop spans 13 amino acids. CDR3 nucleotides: TGCAGTGCTAGGGTAGCGGGAGGGTACGAGCAGTACTTC. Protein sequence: CSARVAGGYEQYF.

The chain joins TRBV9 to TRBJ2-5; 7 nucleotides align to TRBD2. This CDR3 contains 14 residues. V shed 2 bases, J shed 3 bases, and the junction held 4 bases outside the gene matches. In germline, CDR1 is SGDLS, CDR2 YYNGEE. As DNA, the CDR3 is TGTGCCAGCAGCGTGGGGGGGGGGGAAGAGACCCAGTACTTC. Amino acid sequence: CASSVGGGEETQYF.

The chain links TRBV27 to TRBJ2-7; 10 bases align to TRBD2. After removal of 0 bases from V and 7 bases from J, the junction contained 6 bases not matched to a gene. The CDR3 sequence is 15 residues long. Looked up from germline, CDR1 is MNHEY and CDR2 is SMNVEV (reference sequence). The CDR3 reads CASSLSLAGIGEQYF. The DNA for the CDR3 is TGTGCCAGCAGTTTATCACTAGCGGGGATCGGAGAGCAGTACTTC.

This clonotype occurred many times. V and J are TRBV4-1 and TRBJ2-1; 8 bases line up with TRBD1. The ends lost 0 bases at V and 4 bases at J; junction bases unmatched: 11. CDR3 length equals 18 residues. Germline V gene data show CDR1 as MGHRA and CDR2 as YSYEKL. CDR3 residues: CASSQEFDRDRSYNEQFF. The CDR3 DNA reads TGCGCCAGCAGCCAAGAGTTTGATCGGGACAGGAGTTACAATGAGCAGTTCTTC.

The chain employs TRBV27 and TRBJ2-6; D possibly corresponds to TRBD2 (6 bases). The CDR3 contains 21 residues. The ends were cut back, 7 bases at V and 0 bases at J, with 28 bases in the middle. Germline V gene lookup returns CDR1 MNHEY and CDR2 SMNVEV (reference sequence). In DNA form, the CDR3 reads TGTGCCAGCACCTTGGCAGGGAGTGTCGGGACTCGAAACTCTGGGGCCAACGTCCTGACTTTC. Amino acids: CASTLAGSVGTRNSGANVLTF.

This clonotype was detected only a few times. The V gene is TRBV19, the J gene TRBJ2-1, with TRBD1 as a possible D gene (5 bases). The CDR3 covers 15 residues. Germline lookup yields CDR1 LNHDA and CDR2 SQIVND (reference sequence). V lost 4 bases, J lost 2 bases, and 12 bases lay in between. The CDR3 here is CASSRSGLAYNEQFF. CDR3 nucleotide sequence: TGTGCCAGTAGTAGATCAGGGTTGGCCTACAATGAGCAGTTCTTC.

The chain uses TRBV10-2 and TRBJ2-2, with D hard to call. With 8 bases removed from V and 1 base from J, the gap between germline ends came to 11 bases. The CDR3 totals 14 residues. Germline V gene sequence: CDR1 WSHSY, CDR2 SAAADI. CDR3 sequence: CASGPMGNTGELFF. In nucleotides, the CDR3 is TGCGCCAGCGGACCTATGGGGAACACCGGGGAGCTGTTTTTT.

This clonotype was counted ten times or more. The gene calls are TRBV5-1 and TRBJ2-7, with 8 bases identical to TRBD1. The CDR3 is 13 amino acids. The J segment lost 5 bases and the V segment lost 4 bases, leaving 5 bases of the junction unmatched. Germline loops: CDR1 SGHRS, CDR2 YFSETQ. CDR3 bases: TGCGCCAGCAGCGGAGGACAGGGTCACGAGCAGTACTTC. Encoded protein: CASSGGQGHEQYF.

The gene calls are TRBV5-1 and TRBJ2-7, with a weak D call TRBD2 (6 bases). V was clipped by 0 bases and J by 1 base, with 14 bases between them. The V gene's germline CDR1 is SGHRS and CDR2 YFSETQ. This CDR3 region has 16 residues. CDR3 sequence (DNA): TGCGCCAGCAGCTTGGGATTCCGCGGGGCATCCTACGAGCAGTACTTC. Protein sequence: CASSLGFRGASYEQYF.

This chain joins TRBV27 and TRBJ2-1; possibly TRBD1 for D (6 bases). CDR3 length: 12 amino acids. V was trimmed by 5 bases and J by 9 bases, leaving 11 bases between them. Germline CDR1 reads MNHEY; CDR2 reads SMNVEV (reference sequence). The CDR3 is CASSNSRGEQFF. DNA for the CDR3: TGTGCCAGCAGTAACTCCAGGGGTGAGCAGTTCTTC.

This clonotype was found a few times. The CDR3 sequence: CASSYPGDQVGELFF. In DNA form, the CDR3 reads TGTGCCAGCAGTTACCCTGGGGATCAGGTCGGGGAGCTGTTTTTT. This rearrangement joins TRBV6-6 to TRBJ2-2; unclear D gene. Trimming left V 2 bases short and J 7 bases short, with 14 bases between. The CDR3 sequence is 15 residues long. Germline V CDR1 and CDR2: MNHNY, SVGAGI (reference sequence).

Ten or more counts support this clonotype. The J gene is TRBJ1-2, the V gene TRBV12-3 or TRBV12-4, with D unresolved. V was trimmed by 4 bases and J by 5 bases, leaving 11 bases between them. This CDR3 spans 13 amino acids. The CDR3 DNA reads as TGTGCCAGCAGTTCTTCTCCGATGTATGGCTACACCTTC. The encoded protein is CASSSSPMYGYTF.